Each of the 26 T cell receptor beta chains below was sequenced from the same sample in a study of T cells in Graves' hyperthyroidism and ophthalmopathy. Amplification yielded TCR beta CDR3 regions, with RNA transcripts as the source. In the first-round RT-PCR of the TCR CDR3, the HTBI primer set was used. TCRdb independently ran MiXCR on the multiplex PCR reads; one entry per CDR3 protein. Of under 300,000 distinct CDR3 sequences listed, 20% to 30% are singletons. The sequenced sample was blood. Receptors were obtained from a man aged 40-49 years with Graves' hyperthyroidism that later progressed to Graves' ophthalmopathy.

There are many counts of this clonotype. V and J are TRBV27 and TRBJ2-2; D gene uncertain. Germline CDR1 MNHEY, CDR2 SMNVEV (reference sequence). This CDR3 contains 15 residues. V lost 1 base to trimming and J lost 0 bases, with 6 bases between them. The CDR3 sequence is CASSLYGTNTGELFF. CDR3 nucleotides: TGTGCCAGCAGTTTATACGGAACGAACACCGGGGAGCTGTTTTTT.

The chain has TRBV28 and TRBJ2-5; 13 positions agree with TRBD2. Trimming took 5 bases from V and 9 from J; bases not matched to a gene: 12. Germline CDR1 is MDHEN and CDR2 is SYDVKM. There are 16 residues in the CDR3. CDR3 region: CASSAGLAGELRAQYF. The CDR3 nucleotides are TGTGCCAGCAGTGCCGGACTAGCGGGAGAGTTGAGGGCCCAGTACTTC. The full variable domain, in which reference TRBV28 and TRBJ2-5 provide the parts outside the CDR3, is DVKVTQSSRYLVKRTGEKVFLECVQDMDHENMFWYRQDPGLGLRLIYFSYDVKMKEKGDIPEGYSVSREKKERFSLILESASTNQTSMYLCASSAGLAGELRAQYFGPGTRLLVL.

This clonotype was detected ten times or more. The chain carries TRBV28 and TRBJ2-5, with a possible D match to TRBD1 (6 bases). This CDR3 comprises 14 residues. Germline V lookup: CDR1 MDHEN, CDR2 SYDVKM. The ends were cut back, 4 bases at V and 1 base at J, with 10 bases in the middle. In DNA, the CDR3 is TGTGCCAGCAGTTCGGACAGTTTCCAAGAGACCCAGTACTTC. It yields the protein CASSSDSFQETQYF.

This clonotype was detected many times. This chain joins TRBV12-3 or TRBV12-4 and TRBJ2-5; D may be TRBD2 (6 bases). This CDR3 is 13 amino acids long. V was pared by 3 bases and J by 2 bases, with 7 bases between. The CDR3 DNA is TGTGCCAGCAGTTTCGCGGGACAAGAGACCCAGTACTTC. Its protein product is CASSFAGQETQYF.

This clonotype has only one observation. The chain links TRBV12-3 or TRBV12-4 to TRBJ2-7; possibly TRBD2 for D (5 bases). V lost 6 bases to trimming and J lost 6 bases, with 21 bases between them. This CDR3 region has 15 residues. In nucleotides, the CDR3 is TGTGCCAGCAGGCTCACCACGGGTCGAGCGGCCGAGCAGTACTTC. Translated, it gives CASRLTTGRAAEQYF.

This clonotype was picked up many times. For the CDR3, the DNA is TGCAGTGCTAGAGTTATCAGGTCGAACGAGCAGTACTTC. It encodes CSARVIRSNEQYF. The V gene is TRBV20-1, the J gene TRBJ2-7; D not resolved. The germline V and J ends were trimmed by 1 base and 5 bases, with 12 bases remaining between them. This CDR3 comprises 13 residues. Germline V gene sequence: CDR1 DFQATT, CDR2 SNEGSKA (reference sequence).

This clonotype was detected many times. The gene calls are TRBV7-2 and TRBJ2-7; D is unclear. Germline values: CDR1 SGHTA, CDR2 FQGNSA. The CDR3 extends over 14 amino acids. The germline V and J ends were trimmed by 5 bases and 5 bases, with 16 bases remaining between them. In nucleotides, the CDR3 is TGTGCCAGCAGCCCGGGTGGTTCTCTCCACGAGCAGTACTTC. As protein: CASSPGGSLHEQYF.

Ten or more counts support this clonotype. The V call is TRBV29-1, the J call TRBJ2-2; D gene ambiguous. Per the germline V gene, CDR1 is SQVTM and CDR2 is ANQGSEA. CDR3 length equals 13 residues. The germline V and J ends were trimmed by 2 bases and 2 bases, with 6 bases remaining between them. The CDR3 region is CSVEFTNTGELFF. In DNA form, the CDR3 reads TGCAGCGTTGAATTCACAAACACCGGGGAGCTGTTTTTT.

This clonotype was detected ten times or more. The chain links TRBV30 to TRBJ1-3; no reliable D call. The CDR3 length is 13 residues. Germline V gene lookup returns CDR1 GTSNPN and CDR2 SVGIG (reference sequence). Trimming shortened V by 3 bases and J by 9 bases, and 15 bases separated the two germline ends. CDR3 in DNA: TGTGCCTGGAGCTCCGGGCCGCTTGCCACCATATATTTT. Its protein product is CAWSSGPLATIYF. Complete variable domain (other parts from reference TRBV30 and TRBJ1-3): SQTIHQWPATLVQPVGSPLSLECTVEGTSNPNLYWYRQAAGRGLQLLFYSVGIGQISSEVPQNLSASRPQDRQFILSSKKLLLSDSGFYLCAWSSGPLATIYFGEGSWLTVV.

This clonotype was counted ten times or more. The rearrangement uses TRBV27 and TRBJ1-1, with 7 bases aligning to TRBD1. This CDR3 contains 16 residues. Germline lookup yields CDR1 MNHEY and CDR2 SMNVEV (reference sequence). The trim removed 2 bases at V and 3 bases at J, leaving 9 bases unmatched. CDR3 protein: CASSLEPGGRYTEAFF. CDR3 in DNA: TGTGCCAGCAGTTTAGAGCCAGGGGGGAGATACACTGAAGCTTTCTTT.

This clonotype appeared many times. The chain carries TRBV5-6 and TRBJ1-1; D gene uncertain. The germline gives CDR1 SGHDT, CDR2 YYEEEE. With 1 base removed from V and 5 bases from J, the gap between germline ends came to 9 bases. The CDR3 loop spans 13 amino acids. CDR3 residues: CASSLRVGTEAFF. The CDR3 DNA follows: TGTGCCAGCAGCTTGAGGGTCGGGACTGAAGCTTTCTTT.

The chain joins TRBV6-2 or TRBV6-3 to TRBJ1-1; the D gene is possibly TRBD1 (5 bases). Deletions cut 2 bases from V and 4 bases from J, with 11 bases between. Per germline, CDR1 MNHEY and CDR2 SVGEGT. This CDR3 contains 14 residues. The CDR3 sequence is CASSYTIGGTEAFF. Here the CDR3 DNA reads TGTGCCAGCAGTTACACGATCGGGGGCACTGAAGCTTTCTTT.

This clonotype has at least ten counts. This rearrangement joins TRBV11-2 to TRBJ2-7, with 10 positions matching TRBD2. V lost 8 bases to trimming and J lost 4 bases; unmatched junction nucleotides: 8. The CDR3 runs 14 residues. Germline CDR1 and CDR2: SGHAT and FQNNGV. The CDR3 DNA sequence: TGTGCCAGCTCGGAGCGGGAGGGCCCGTACGAGCAGTACTTC. Its translation: CASSEREGPYEQYF.

This clonotype was counted ten times or more. This rearrangement joins TRBV20-1 to TRBJ2-5; D might be TRBD1 (6 bases). The CDR3 has 12 residues. The germline gives CDR1 DFQATT, CDR2 SNEGSKA (reference sequence). V lost 6 bases and J lost 3, with 11 bases in between. CDR3 region: CSAGQGKETQYF. CDR3 DNA sequence: TGCAGTGCAGGGCAGGGGAAAGAGACCCAGTACTTC.

The V gene is TRBV6-1, the J gene TRBJ2-7; D is perhaps TRBD1 (6 bases). TRBJ2-1 matches the DNA end more closely, so the J call is doubtful. CDR3 length: 15 residues. Germline values: CDR1 MNHNS, CDR2 SASEGT. CDR3: CASSEQTGGSNEQFF. Written as DNA, the CDR3 is TGTGCCAGCAGTGAACAGACAGGAGGATCGAATGAGCAGTTCTTC.

The chain links TRBV24-1 to TRBJ1-5; 8 bases are a match to TRBD1. Germline V gene lookup returns CDR1 KGHDR and CDR2 SFDVKD. V lost 5 bases to trimming and J lost 6 bases; unmatched junction nucleotides: 8. CDR3 length: 15 amino acids. The CDR3 spells CATSATGGRGQPQHF. The CDR3 nucleotides read TGTGCCACCAGTGCAACAGGGGGAAGAGGTCAGCCCCAGCATTTT.

At least ten counts were recorded for this clonotype. This chain joins TRBV11-2 and TRBJ2-5; weak D call: TRBD2 (5 bases). Trimming cost V 5 bases and J 5 bases, with 12 bases left between them. The length of the CDR3 is 13 residues. Germline values: CDR1 SGHAT, CDR2 FQNNGV. The CDR3 region is CASSPLGSETQYF. The DNA of the CDR3 is TGTGCCAGCAGCCCCTTGGGGAGTGAGACCCAGTACTTC.

This clonotype was seen more than once but under ten times. V usage is TRBV3-1 and J usage is TRBJ2-7; D is possibly TRBD2 (5 bases). The germline CDR1 and CDR2 sequences are LGHDT and YNNKEL (reference sequence). The CDR3 sequence is 14 residues long. V lost 1 base, J lost 3 bases, and 10 bases lay in between. CDR3 sequence reads: CASSQAGIDYEQYF. The CDR3 bases are TGTGCCAGCAGCCAAGCGGGGATAGACTACGAGCAGTACTTC.

This clonotype was recorded at least ten times. The genes are TRBV20-1 and TRBJ2-7; tentatively, D is TRBD1 or TRBD2 (5 bases each). Trimming removed 0 bases from V and 0 bases from J, with 15 bases in between. Germline values: CDR1 DFQATT, CDR2 SNEGSKA (reference sequence). This CDR3 spans 16 amino acids. The CDR3 reads CSARDIRGRDSYEQYF. The CDR3 DNA reads as TGCAGTGCTAGAGATATTAGGGGACGGGACTCCTACGAGCAGTACTTC.

This clonotype occurred many times. The chain is built from TRBV20-1 and TRBJ2-7; D is uncertain. V dropped 6 bases and J dropped 3 bases, with 15 bases sitting between them. The CDR3 is 13 amino acids. Germline-derived CDR1 and CDR2 are DFQATT and SNEGSKA (reference sequence). The CDR3 DNA is TGCAGTGCCTCAGTACGGGCGCTCTACGAGCAGTACTTC. Amino acid sequence: CSASVRALYEQYF.

This clonotype has at least ten counts. The genes are TRBV12-3 or TRBV12-4 and TRBJ1-2, with no clear D. The V gene lost 10 bases and the J gene lost 5 bases, with 11 bases spanning the gap. The CDR3 contains 11 residues. CDR3 loop: CATQKGYGYTF. CDR3 DNA sequence: TGTGCCACCCAAAAGGGTTATGGCTACACCTTC.

This clonotype has a count of ten or more. V usage is TRBV7-8 and J usage is TRBJ2-7, with a tentative D call TRBD2 (7 bases). V was pared by 3 bases and J by 3 bases, with 12 bases between. The CDR3 is made up of 14 amino acids. Germline V gene data show CDR1 as SGHVS and CDR2 as FQNEAQ. CDR3 amino acids: CASSFSGGGYEQYF. The CDR3 region has the DNA TGTGCCAGCAGCTTTTCGGGGGGCGGCTACGAGCAGTACTTC.

This clonotype was seen at least ten times. The V gene is TRBV7-8, the J gene TRBJ1-1; 11 positions match TRBD1. Germline V gives CDR1 SGHVS, CDR2 FQNEAQ. The CDR3 runs to 14 residues. V dropped 2 bases and J dropped 8; count of bases not matched to a gene: 4. For the CDR3, the DNA is TGTGCCAGCAGCTTACAGGGACAGGGGGGAGAAGCTTTCTTT. Protein product: CASSLQGQGGEAFF.

CDR3 in DNA: TGTGCCAGCAGTGTCGGGGGAAGTAGGGGCTACACCTTC. As protein: CASSVGGSRGYTF. The chain uses TRBV2 and TRBJ1-2; TRBD1 might be the D (5 bases). Germline lookup yields CDR1 SNHLY and CDR2 FYNNEI. CDR3 length equals 13 residues. Trimming stripped 4 bases from V and 8 bases from J, with 14 bases between.

This clonotype was detected ten times or more. This chain uses TRBV14 with TRBJ2-2; TRBD1 is a possible D gene (6 bases). Germline V lookup: CDR1 SGHDN, CDR2 FVKESK. This CDR3 has 13 residues. With 4 bases removed from V and 8 bases from J, the gap between germline ends came to 11 bases. CDR3 DNA: TGTGCCAGCAGCCCCCAGGGACAAGGGGAGCTGTTTTTT. Translated, it gives CASSPQGQGELFF.

This clonotype was found many times. This chain connects TRBV5-1 to TRBJ2-2; D gene uncertain. The CDR3 extends over 14 amino acids. V lost 0 bases to trimming and J lost 6 bases, with 9 bases between them. The V gene's germline CDR1 is SGHRS and CDR2 YFSETQ. The CDR3, as DNA: TGCGCCAGCAGCTTGGAGCCGTCCCCCGGGGAGCTGTTTTTT. It encodes CASSLEPSPGELFF.